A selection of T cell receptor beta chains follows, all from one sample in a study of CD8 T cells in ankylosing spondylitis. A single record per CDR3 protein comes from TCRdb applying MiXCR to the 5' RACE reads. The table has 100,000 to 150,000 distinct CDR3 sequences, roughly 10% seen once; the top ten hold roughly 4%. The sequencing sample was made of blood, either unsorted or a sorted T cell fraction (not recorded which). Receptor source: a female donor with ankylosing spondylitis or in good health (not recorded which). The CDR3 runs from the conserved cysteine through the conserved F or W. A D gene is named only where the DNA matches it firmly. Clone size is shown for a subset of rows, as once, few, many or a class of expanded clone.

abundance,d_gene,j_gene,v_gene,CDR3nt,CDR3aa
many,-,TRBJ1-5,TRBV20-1,TGCAGTGCTATGGGGGAGGGAGGGCAGCCCCAGCATTTT,CSAMGEGGQPQHF
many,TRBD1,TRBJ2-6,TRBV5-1,TGCGCCAGTCAGGTGGACAGGGGGAGCTCTGGGGCCAACGTCCTGACTTTC,CASQVDRGSSGANVLTF
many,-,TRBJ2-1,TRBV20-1,TGCAGTGCTAGACGCGGCCTTGGTGAGCAGTTCTTC,CSARRGLGEQFF
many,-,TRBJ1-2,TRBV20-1,TGCAGTGCTAAGCGGGCCGATAACTATGGCTACACCTTC,CSAKRADNYGYTF
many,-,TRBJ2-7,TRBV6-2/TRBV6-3,TGTGCCAGCAGCCAGGGCAACGAGCAGTACTTC,CASSQGNEQYF
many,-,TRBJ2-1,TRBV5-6,TGTGCCAGCTTAGAGGGACTTGGTAACAATGAGCAGTTCTTC,CASLEGLGNNEQFF
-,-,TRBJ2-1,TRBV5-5,TGTGCCAGCAGCGGCGGGGCTAGCTCCTACAATGAGCAGTTCTTC,CASSGGASSYNEQFF
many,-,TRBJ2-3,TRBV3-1,TGTGCCAGCAGCCAAGTTGGCGCAGCAGATACGCAGTATTTT,CASSQVGAADTQYF
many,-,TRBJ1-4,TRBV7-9,TGTGCCAGCAGCTTAGCCCTCAATGAAAAACTGTTTTTT,CASSLALNEKLFF
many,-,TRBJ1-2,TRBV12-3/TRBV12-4,TGTGCCAGCAGTTCCTCCTCGGCGAGTTATGGCTACACCTTC,CASSSSSASYGYTF
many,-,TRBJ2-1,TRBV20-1,TGCAGTGCTAGAGAAAGCGGGTACAATGAGCAGTTCTTC,CSARESGYNEQFF
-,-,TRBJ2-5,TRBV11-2,TGTGCCAGCAGCTTAATAGGGGGGCCCCAAGAGACCCAGTACTTC,CASSLIGGPQETQYF
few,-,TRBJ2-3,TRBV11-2,TGTGCCAGCACCCGGGGGTATACAGGGAGCGGCACAGATACGCAGTATTTT,CASTRGYTGSGTDTQYF
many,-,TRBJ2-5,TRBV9,TGTGCCAGCAGCGTAGCGGCAGGGATTGGCCTTAAAGAGACCCAGTACTTC,CASSVAAGIGLKETQYF
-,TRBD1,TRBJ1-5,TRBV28,TGTGCCAGCAGTTTAAAGACAGGGAGTCAGCCCCAGCATTTT,CASSLKTGSQPQHF
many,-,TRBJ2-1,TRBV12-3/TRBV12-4,TGTGCCAGCAGTTTAAGTACTCAAGCCTATGAGCAGTTCTTC,CASSLSTQAYEQFF
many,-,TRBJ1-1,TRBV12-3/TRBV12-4,TGTGCCAGCAGTTTAGGCCCTCCCTCAGCTTTCTTT,CASSLGPPSAFF
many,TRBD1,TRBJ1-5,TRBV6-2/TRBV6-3,TGTGCCAGCAGTTTATGGGACAGAGTCAATCAGCCCCAGCATTTT,CASSLWDRVNQPQHF
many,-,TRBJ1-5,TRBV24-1,TGTGCCACCAGTGGGAAGGGGGTAAATCAGCCCCAGCATTTT,CATSGKGVNQPQHF
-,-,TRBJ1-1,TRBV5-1,TGCGCCAGCAGCCGTACAACAGAGAACACTGAAGCTTTCTTT,CASSRTTENTEAFF
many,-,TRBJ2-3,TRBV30,TGTGCCTGGAGTGTACTAGATACATTCACAGATACGCAGTATTTT,CAWSVLDTFTDTQYF
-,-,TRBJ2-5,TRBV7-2,TGTGCCAGCAGCTTAGAGACAAACGGTGGGACCCAGTACTTC,CASSLETNGGTQYF
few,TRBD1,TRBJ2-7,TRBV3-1,TGTGCCAGCAGCCAAGGGGGGACAGGCCCCTACGAGCAGTACTTC,CASSQGGTGPYEQYF
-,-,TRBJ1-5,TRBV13,TGTGCCAGCAGCGTAGGTGGAGGGTCACAGCCCCAGCATTTT,CASSVGGGSQPQHF
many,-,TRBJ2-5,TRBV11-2,TGTGCCAGCGGAAACCAAGAGACCCAGTACTTC,CASGNQETQYF
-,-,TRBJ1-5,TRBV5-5,TGTGCCAGCAGCAACACAGGCATGGCTAGCAATCAGCCCCAGCATTTT,CASSNTGMASNQPQHF
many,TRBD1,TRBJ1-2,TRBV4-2,TGTGCCAGCAGCCAACCGACAGGGGGCTATGGCTACACCTTC,CASSQPTGGYGYTF
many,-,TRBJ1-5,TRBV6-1,TGTGCCAGCAGCCCATATAGCAATCAGCCCCAGCATTTT,CASSPYSNQPQHF
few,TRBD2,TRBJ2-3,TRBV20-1,TGCAGTACAACGATAGCGGGACCCTTGGAGGATACGCAGTATTTT,CSTTIAGPLEDTQYF
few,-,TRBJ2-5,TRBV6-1,TGTGCCAGCAGCCTCCAGCCCCAGGCGGTAGAGACCCAGTACTTC,CASSLQPQAVETQYF
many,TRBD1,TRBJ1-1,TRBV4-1,TGCGCCAGCAGCCAAACTTGGACAGGGGGCGGGCCTGATGCTTTCTTT,CASSQTWTGGGPDAFF
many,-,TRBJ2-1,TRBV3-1,TGTGCCAGCAGCCGAGGGGGGAGTTTACGAAATGAGCAGTTCTTC,CASSRGGSLRNEQFF
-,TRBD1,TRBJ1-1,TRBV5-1,TGCGCCAGCCGGGACAGGGTGATGAACACTGAAGCTTTCTTT,CASRDRVMNTEAFF
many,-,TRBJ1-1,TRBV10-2,TGCGCCAGCAGTGAGTCAGGAGGGGACACTGAAGCTTTCTTT,CASSESGGDTEAFF
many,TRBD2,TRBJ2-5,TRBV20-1,TGCAGTGCTACCTCCGGGATTAGCGGGGTAGAGACCCAGTACTTC,CSATSGISGVETQYF
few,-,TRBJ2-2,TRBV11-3,TGTGCCAGCAGCTTAGTTTGGACCGGGGAGCTGTTTTTT,CASSLVWTGELFF
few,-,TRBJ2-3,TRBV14,TGTGCCAGCAGTCTGCTGGGACTGACGCAGTATTTT,CASSLLGLTQYF
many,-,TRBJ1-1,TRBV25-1,TGTGCCAGCAGTGCTACAGGGTGGTTCTTT,CASSATGWFF
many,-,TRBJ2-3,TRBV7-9,TGTGCCAGCAGCTTAGAAGTAGGCAAGTTCACAGATACGCAGTATTTT,CASSLEVGKFTDTQYF
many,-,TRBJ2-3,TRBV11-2,TGTGCCAGCAGCTTTGGGACTAGCACAGATACGCAGTATTTT,CASSFGTSTDTQYF
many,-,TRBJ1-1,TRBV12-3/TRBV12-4,TGTGCCAGCAGTTTAGCTACGCAGGGGATAACTTTCTTT,CASSLATQGITFF
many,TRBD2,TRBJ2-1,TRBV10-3,TGTGCCATCGGGACTAGCGGGGGCCCGTTCAATGAGCAGTTCTTC,CAIGTSGGPFNEQFF